This TCR beta chain comes out of a study of blood T cell repertoires in COVID-19. Assay: immunoSEQ multiplex PCR; the TCRdb copy retains only in-frame clones and omits some. The sample consists of about 92,000 clones, 70% to 85% of them appearing once. The CDR3 extends over 15 amino acids. The V segment lost 6 bases and the J segment 4 bases; nucleotides outside the gene matches: 11. The germline CDR1 and CDR2 sequences are SEHNR and FQNEAQ (reference sequence). V gene TRBV7-9 combines with J gene TRBJ2-7, with 8 bases aligning to TRBD1. This TCR derives from a human donor in a cohort sampled during active COVID-19. The sequenced sample consisted of peripheral blood. Here the CDR3 DNA reads TGTGCCAGCAGTCCCGAGGGGACAGGAGGGTACGAGCAGTACTTC. Encoded protein: CASSPEGTGGYEQYF.